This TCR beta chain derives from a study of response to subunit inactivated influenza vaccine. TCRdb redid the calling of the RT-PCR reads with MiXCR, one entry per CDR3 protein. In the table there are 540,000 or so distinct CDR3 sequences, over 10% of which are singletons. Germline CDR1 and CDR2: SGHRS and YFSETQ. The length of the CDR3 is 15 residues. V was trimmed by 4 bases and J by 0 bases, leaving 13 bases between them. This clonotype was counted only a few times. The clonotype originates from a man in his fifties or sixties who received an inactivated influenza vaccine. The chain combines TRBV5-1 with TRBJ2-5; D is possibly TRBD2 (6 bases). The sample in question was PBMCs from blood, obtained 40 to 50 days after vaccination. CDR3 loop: CASSPSGGNQETQYF. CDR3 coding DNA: TGCGCCAGCAGCCCGTCCGGGGGAAACCAAGAGACCCAGTACTTC.